The clone carrying this TCR beta chain was seen once. The data were obtained in a study of T cells in narcolepsy. Looked up from germline, CDR1 is SGHDT and CDR2 is YYEEEE. The V gene lost 0 bases and the J gene lost 2 bases, with 11 bases spanning the gap. The CDR3 consists of 15 residues. TCRdb's table, derived via immunoSEQ multiplex PCR, lists solely in-frame clones and lacks some. The sample carries 30,000 or so clones, roughly 80% recorded once. The origin of this receptor is a human donor in good health. This chain joins TRBV5-6 and TRBJ1-2, with D unclear. Material: memory (CD45RA-) CD4+ T cells from blood. CDR3 sequence: CASSLAAWVNYGYTF. The CDR3 DNA reads as TGTGCCAGCAGCTTGGCGGCCTGGGTCAACTATGGCTACACCTTC.